One sample yielded the 26 T cell receptor beta chains listed below, sequenced in a study of T cells in Graves' hyperthyroidism and ophthalmopathy (dated by TCRdb to between 2018 and 2021). Preparation of the library involved multiplex PCR. These reads were obtained on an Illumina HiSeq 2000. Amplification of TCR beta CDR3 regions was carried out from RNA transcripts. The first round of RT-PCR for the TCR CDR3 was performed with the HTBI primer set and the Qiagen OneStep RT-PCR kit. TCRdb reanalyzed the raw reads on its own, using fastp at Q25 for trimming and MiXCR for clone calling, and kept in-frame beta chains. One record per CDR3 amino acid sequence lists the most common genes and DNA. Here the sample has some 490,000 distinct CDR3 sequences; roughly 22% occur a single time. The ten most abundant clones make up around 54% of the sample. Sequenced: blood. The origin of the receptors is a woman aged 65 to 85 with Graves' ophthalmopathy.

The V call is TRBV7-9, the J call TRBJ2-4; 11 nucleotides align to TRBD2. With V trimmed by 4 bases and J by 6 bases, 2 bases remained unmatched. The CDR3 runs 14 residues. From germline, CDR1 is SEHNR and CDR2 FQNEAQ (reference sequence). The CDR3 DNA is TGTGCCAGCAGCTCAGGACTAGCGGGAAACATTCAGTACTTC. Its protein is CASSSGLAGNIQYF.

The rearrangement joins TRBV20-1 to TRBJ2-1; D call uncertain. Germline V gene data show CDR1 as DFQATT and CDR2 as SNEGSKA (reference sequence). There are 10 residues in the CDR3. Trimming stripped 3 bases from V and 4 bases from J, with 1 base between. The CDR3 loop reads CSASYNEQFF. CDR3 bases: TGCAGTGCTAGTTACAATGAGCAGTTCTTC.

The chain is built from TRBV7-2 and TRBJ1-1, with D possibly matching TRBD1 (5 bases). The CDR3 extends over 17 amino acids. CDR1 SGHTA and CDR2 FQGNSA come from the germline V gene. V was cut by 0 bases and J by 5 bases, with 19 bases left in between. CDR3 amino acids: CASSLAAAGLVGTEAFF. CDR3 bases: TGTGCCAGCAGCTTAGCCGCCGCGGGGCTCGTGGGGACTGAAGCTTTCTTT.

There are a few counts of this clonotype. The CDR3 DNA is TGTGCCAGCAGTCCACTGGGGGGAGCGTATCTAAAAAACATTCAGTACTTC. Its translation is CASSPLGGAYLKNIQYF. The V call is TRBV12-3 or TRBV12-4, the J call TRBJ2-4; D might be TRBD2 (6 bases). With 5 bases removed from V and 4 bases from J, the gap between germline ends came to 21 bases. The CDR3 covers 17 residues.

To note about this clonotype: Just one base apart from a much larger clone, this may be a read error. This chain connects TRBV18 to TRBJ2-7; D is undetermined. The CDR3 loop spans 14 amino acids. V was clipped by 0 bases and J by 9 bases, with 15 bases between them. Germline V gives CDR1 KGHSH, CDR2 LQKENI. The CDR3 DNA follows: TGTGCCAGCTCACCACCGGCCGGGCTGGGTGGGCAGTACTTC. This sequence encodes CASSPPAGLGGQYF.

This clonotype was seen only a few times. CDR3 coding DNA: TGTGCCAGCAGTTTAGGCCAGGGTCTCCTCGAGCAGTACTTC. Residues: CASSLGQGLLEQYF. The chain couples TRBV27 to TRBJ2-7; tentatively, D is TRBD1 (5 bases). The germline gives CDR1 MNHEY, CDR2 SMNVEV (reference sequence). V was clipped by 2 bases and J by 6 bases, with 14 bases between them. This CDR3 has 14 residues.

This clonotype came up a few times. This sequence joins TRBV6-1 and TRBJ1-4; 8 bases are shared with TRBD1. The V and J ends lost 7 bases and 8 bases, in that order; junction bases with no gene match: 6. Germline CDR1 MNHNS, CDR2 SASEGT. The CDR3 covers 13 residues. CDR3 DNA: TGTGCCAGCACCCGGACAGGGAGAGAAAAACTGTTTTTT. Translating gives CASTRTGREKLFF.

This clonotype was detected ten times or more. This chain connects TRBV14 to TRBJ1-6, with D possibly TRBD1 on 6 matching bases. CDR1 is SGHDN, CDR2 FVKESK, per germline. Trimming left V 5 bases short and J 9 bases short, with 14 bases between. The CDR3 consists of 14 residues. The CDR3, as DNA: TGTGCCAGCAGCGTCACAGGGCGGAGTTCACCCCTCCACTTT. Its translation: CASSVTGRSSPLHF. Full variable domain (outside the CDR3, taken from reference TRBV14 and TRBJ1-6): EAGVTQFPSHSVIEKGQTVTLRCDPISGHDNLYWYRRVMGKEIKFLLHFVKESKQDESGMPNNRFLAERTGGTYSTLKVQPAELEDSGVYFCASSVTGRSSPLHFGNGTRLTVT.

The genes are TRBV10-2 and TRBJ1-2, with TRBD1 as a possible D gene (5 bases). CDR3 length: 14 residues. V was clipped by 2 bases and J by 8 bases, with 15 bases between them. Germline loops: CDR1 WSHSY, CDR2 SAAADI. This chain's CDR3 is CASSEDSGGFGYTF. CDR3 DNA sequence: TGCGCCAGCAGTGAGGATTCGGGGGGGTTCGGCTACACCTTC.

The chain links TRBV27 to TRBJ1-1; D is ambiguous. The ends were cut back, 2 bases at V and 0 bases at J, with 13 bases in the middle. CDR3 length: 16 residues. CDR1 MNHEY and CDR2 SMNVEV come from the germline V gene (reference sequence). CDR3 sequence reads: CASSLSGKTMNTEAFF. In nucleotides, the CDR3 is TGTGCCAGCAGTTTAAGCGGGAAGACTATGAACACTGAAGCTTTCTTT.

The chain joins TRBV2 to TRBJ2-6; weak D call: TRBD2 (6 bases). This CDR3 region has 14 residues. The V gene lost 4 bases and the J gene lost 2 bases, with 6 bases spanning the gap. CDR1 and CDR2 from the germline V gene are SNHLY and FYNNEI. The CDR3 DNA reads as TGTGCCAGCAGTGGGGGGGCTGGGGCCAACGTCCTGACTTTC. Its protein is CASSGGAGANVLTF. The full variable domain, its missing parts supplied by reference TRBV2 and TRBJ2-6, is EPEVTQTPSHQVTQMGQEVILRCVPISNHLYFYWYRQILGQKVEFLVSFYNNEISEKSEIFDDQFSVERPDGSNFTLKIRSTKLEDSAMYFCASSGGAGANVLTFGAGSRLTVL.

V gene TRBV9 combines with J gene TRBJ2-7; TRBD2 might be the D (6 bases). V was cut by 4 bases and J by 6 bases, with 20 bases left in between. The germline V gene has CDR1 SGDLS and CDR2 YYNGEE. The CDR3 covers 15 residues. The CDR3 protein is CASSPPSGALGEQYF. The CDR3 bases are TGTGCCAGCAGCCCCCCTTCGGGAGCCTTAGGCGAGCAGTACTTC.

This chain uses TRBV7-2 with TRBJ1-5, with D hard to call. The V gene's germline CDR1 is SGHTA and CDR2 FQGNSA. V lost 4 bases and J 5 bases, leaving 30 bases between the germline ends. This CDR3 has 20 residues. CDR3 coding DNA: TGTGCCAGCAGCTCGAACCCTCCGGGCCTAGCCTCATCCTATGATCAGCCCCAGCATTTT. Translating gives CASSSNPPGLASSYDQPQHF. The complete variable domain, with remaining parts taken from reference TRBV7-2 and TRBJ1-5, reads GAGVSQSPSNKVTEKGKDVELRCDPISGHTALYWYRQSLGQGLEFLIYFQGNSAPDKSGLPSDRFSAERTGGSVSTLTIQRTQQEDSAVYLCASSSNPPGLASSYDQPQHFGDGTRLSIL.

V usage is TRBV9 and J usage is TRBJ2-3; D is uncertain. The CDR3 extends over 12 amino acids. Trimming pared 1 base from V and 4 bases from J, leaving 4 bases between. Germline V gene lookup returns CDR1 SGDLS and CDR2 YYNGEE. The CDR3 loop is CASSVNSDTQYF. The CDR3 region has the DNA TGTGCCAGCAGCGTAAACTCAGATACGCAGTATTTT.

This clonotype was recorded a few times. The rearrangement uses TRBV6-1 and TRBJ1-6; weak D call: TRBD1 (5 bases). CDR1 and CDR2 from the germline V gene are MNHNS and SASEGT. Trimming removed 0 bases from V and 7 bases from J, with 22 bases in between. The CDR3 covers 19 residues. CDR3 bases: TGTGCCAGCAGTGAAGCGCTTCCGGGTCTTGCAGGGCCCAATTCACCCCTCCACTTT. This codes for CASSEALPGLAGPNSPLHF.

This clonotype was counted ten times or more. This chain links TRBV20-1 with TRBJ2-3; 8 bases align to TRBD2. CDR1 DFQATT and CDR2 SNEGSKA come from the germline V gene (reference sequence). CDR3 length equals 14 residues. V shed 1 base, J shed 9 bases, and the junction held 9 bases outside the gene matches. This chain's CDR3 is CSARVTSGGVTQYF. The CDR3 DNA sequence: TGCAGTGCTAGAGTCACTAGCGGAGGCGTGACGCAGTATTTT.

The chain combines TRBV5-1 with TRBJ2-1; the D gene is possibly TRBD2 (6 bases). Trimming cost V 4 bases and J 0 bases, with 11 bases left between them. The germline V gene has CDR1 SGHRS and CDR2 YFSETQ. The CDR3 contains 15 residues. CDR3 in DNA: TGCGCCAGCAGCCCGGAGGGGAGCTCCTACAATGAGCAGTTCTTC. Encoded protein: CASSPEGSSYNEQFF.

This clonotype has more than one count but fewer than ten. CDR3 loop: CSASSVLSYEQYF. In DNA form, the CDR3 reads TGCAGTGCTAGTTCCGTACTCTCCTACGAGCAGTACTTC. The chain combines TRBV20-1 with TRBJ2-7; D remains ambiguous. This CDR3 spans 13 amino acids. The V gene lost 3 bases and the J gene lost 0 bases, with 9 bases spanning the gap. Germline CDR1 and CDR2: DFQATT and SNEGSKA (reference sequence).

The V and J genes are TRBV10-1 and TRBJ2-7; D may correspond to TRBD1 or TRBD2 (8 bases each). Trimming stripped 5 bases from V and 7 bases from J, with 18 bases between. Germline assignment: CDR1 WNHNN and CDR2 SYGVQD (reference sequence). CDR3 length equals 14 residues. CDR3 bases: TGCGCCAGCAGTCTTCAGGGGGCGGGAGGTGAGCAGTACTTC. It is translated as CASSLQGAGGEQYF.

This clonotype was recorded at least ten times. This chain connects TRBV29-1 to TRBJ2-3; no clear D gene. This CDR3 comprises 11 residues. The V end lost 3 bases, the J end lost 0 bases, and 1 base lay between the germline ends. Germline-derived CDR1 and CDR2 are SQVTM and ANQGSEA. DNA of the CDR3: TGCAGCGTTGAGAGCACAGATACGCAGTATTTT. This encodes CSVESTDTQYF.

This clonotype was found many times. The rearrangement links TRBV7-2 to TRBJ2-7; unclear D gene. This CDR3 is 13 amino acids long. Germline V lookup: CDR1 SGHTA, CDR2 FQGNSA. V lost 0 bases and J lost 1, with 4 bases in between. The CDR3 is CASSLAESYEQYF. The CDR3 region has the DNA TGTGCCAGCAGCTTAGCGGAGTCCTACGAGCAGTACTTC.

The gene calls are TRBV29-1 and TRBJ2-1, with D tentatively TRBD2 (5 bases). The germline V gene encodes CDR1 SQVTM and CDR2 ANQGSEA. The CDR3 length is 15 residues. V was trimmed by 1 base and J by 8 bases, leaving 18 bases between them. CDR3 region: CSVEVRAISRHEQFF. The CDR3 coding sequence is TGCAGCGTTGAAGTGCGGGCCATCTCCAGGCATGAGCAGTTCTTC.

The chain links TRBV28 to TRBJ2-3; D may correspond to TRBD1 or TRBD2 (5 bases each). The CDR3 is made up of 12 amino acids. V was shortened by 10 bases and J by 5 bases, with 13 bases between the two germline ends. Germline CDR1 and CDR2: MDHEN and SYDVKM. The CDR3 region has the DNA TGTGCCACCAGACAGAGGGGAGATACGCAGTATTTT. Amino acid sequence: CATRQRGDTQYF.

This clonotype was detected ten times or more. This chain uses TRBV12-3 or TRBV12-4 with TRBJ1-5; no clear D. The length of the CDR3 is 14 residues. V shed 7 bases and J shed 4 bases, with 14 bases lying between them. The CDR3 DNA follows: TGTGCCAGCAAGGGCCCTGCGATAAATCAGCCCCAGCATTTT. It specifies CASKGPAINQPQHF.

CDR3 DNA: TGCGCCAGCAGACTCCCCCGGGACAGAGCTATCAACACCGGGGAGCTGTTTTTT. This codes for CASRLPRDRAINTGELFF. J is TRBJ2-2 and V is TRBV5-1; 7 bases agree with TRBD1. There are 18 residues in the CDR3. Germline loops: CDR1 SGHRS, CDR2 YFSETQ. V shed 5 bases and J 2 bases; nucleotides not matched to a gene: 15.

This clonotype turned up a few times. The chain's CDR3 is CASSLAVGILPGELFF. The CDR3 DNA follows: TGTGCCAGCAGCTTAGCTGTTGGGATTTTACCCGGGGAGCTGTTTTTT. This rearrangement joins TRBV7-9 to TRBJ2-2; D not resolved. The germline V gene has CDR1 SEHNR and CDR2 FQNEAQ (reference sequence). This CDR3 is 16 amino acids long. V was pared by 0 bases and J by 6 bases, with 14 bases between.